This T cell receptor beta chain was captured by sequencing in a study of response to subunit inactivated influenza vaccine. The study, taken as a whole, reports: The authors proposed limited new T cell recruitment per seasonal influenza vaccination.

Comment on this clonotype: Its antigen is unknown.

Per the germline V gene, CDR1 is MDHEN and CDR2 is SYDVKM. Between the trimmed V and J ends, which lost 4 bases and 9 bases, there was a span of 22 bases. This CDR3 is 15 amino acids long. From the RT-PCR reads, TCRdb called clonotypes with MiXCR, one entry per CDR3 protein. The data hold about 800,000 distinct CDR3 sequences, with around 20% observed a single time. Sequenced material: PBMCs from blood, taken about 5 days after vaccination. The clonotype comes from a man aged 50 or older who received an inactivated influenza vaccine. V usage is TRBV28 and J usage is TRBJ2-7; D possibly uses TRBD1 or TRBD2 (5 bases each). CDR3 in DNA: TGTGCCAGCAGTTCCACCTCGGGACCTCCCCGGGGGCAGTACTTC. Its protein is CASSSTSGPPRGQYF. Based on the CDR3 plus reference TRBV28 and TRBJ2-7, the full variable domain is DVKVTQSSRYLVKRTGEKVFLECVQDMDHENMFWYRQDPGLGLRLIYFSYDVKMKEKGDIPEGYSVSREKKERFSLILESASTNQTSMYLCASSSTSGPPRGQYFGPGTRLTVT.